The 12 T cell receptor beta chains given below trace back to one sample, sequenced in a study of blood T cell repertoires in COVID-19. The data were produced by immunoSEQ multiplex PCR, yet TCRdb's version contains in-frame clones alone and is incomplete. The sample has about 140,000 clones; under 85% are singletons. The material sequenced was PBMCs or T cells enriched from blood (not recorded which). These receptors all stem from a woman younger than 35 who had been exposed to COVID-19.

This clone has a single count. The chain combines TRBV9 with TRBJ1-3, with D unclear. CDR3 size: 16 residues. Between the trimmed V and J ends, which lost 0 bases and 0 bases, there was a span of 10 bases. CDR1 SGDLS and CDR2 YYNGEE come from the germline V gene. For the CDR3, the DNA is TGTGCCAGCAGCGTAGCTCACGGGAGCTCTGGAAACACCATATATTTT. This encodes CASSVAHGSSGNTIYF. Using reference TRBV9 and TRBJ1-3 for the parts outside the CDR3, the full variable domain is DSGVTQTPKHLITATGQRVTLRCSPRSGDLSVYWYQQSLDQGLQFLIQYYNGEERAKGNILERFSAQQFPDLHSELNLSSLELGDSALYFCASSVAHGSSGNTIYFGEGSWLTVV.

The V and J genes are TRBV3-1 (or the pseudogene TRBV3-2) and TRBJ2-5; TRBD2 aligns across 14 bases. CDR3 length: 19 residues. Unmatched junction bases numbered 15, after V lost 4 bases and J lost 5 bases. From germline, CDR1 is LGHDT and CDR2 YNNKEL (reference sequence). CDR3 in DNA: TGTGCCAGCAGCCCGAACCTCGGGACTAGCGGGGGCAAAGGGGAGACCCAGTACTTC. Translating it yields CASSPNLGTSGGKGETQYF.

This clone was observed many times. This chain connects TRBV12-3 or TRBV12-4 to TRBJ1-1; weak D call: TRBD1 (5 bases). The CDR3 extends over 13 amino acids. The V end lost 3 bases, the J end lost 1 base, and 6 bases lay between the germline ends. CDR3 sequence reads: CASSFDRNTEAFF. CDR3 in DNA: TGTGCCAGCAGTTTTGACAGGAACACTGAAGCTTTCTTT.

This sequence joins TRBV5-1 and TRBJ1-1, with D maybe TRBD1 (5 bases). This CDR3 is 15 amino acids long. Trimming took 7 bases from V and 0 from J, leaving 16 bases between them. Per the germline V gene, CDR1 is SGHRS and CDR2 is YFSETQ. CDR3 sequence: CASAVEGIMNTEAFF. The CDR3 DNA reads as TGCGCCAGCGCTGTGGAGGGGATCATGAACACTGAAGCTTTCTTT.

V is TRBV13 and J is TRBJ2-3, with 15 positions matching TRBD2. CDR3 length: 18 amino acids. V shed 1 base and J 3 bases; nucleotides not matched to a gene: 5. Per the germline V gene, CDR1 is PRHDT and CDR2 is FYEKMQ (reference sequence). DNA of the CDR3: TGTGCCAGCAGCTTAGTTCGAGGGACTAGCGGGAGGACAGATACGCAGTATTTT. It is translated as CASSLVRGTSGRTDTQYF.

The rearrangement uses TRBV19 and TRBJ1-5, with 9 bases lining up with TRBD1. The CDR3 is made up of 13 amino acids. Germline CDR1 reads LNHDA; CDR2 reads SQIVND (reference sequence). The trim removed 10 bases at V and 4 bases at J, leaving 5 bases unmatched. The chain's CDR3 is CATKDRGNQPQHF. CDR3 nucleotide sequence: TGTGCCACTAAAGACAGGGGGAATCAGCCCCAGCATTTT.

The chain employs TRBV7-2 and TRBJ2-2; D uncertain. Germline V gene lookup returns CDR1 SGHTA and CDR2 FQGNSA. CDR3 length equals 13 residues. Trimming took 4 bases from V and 7 from J, leaving 10 bases between them. The DNA for the CDR3 is TGTGCCAGCAGCTCGGAGCCAAACGGGGAGCTGTTTTTT. As protein: CASSSEPNGELFF. Supplemented by reference TRBV7-2 and TRBJ2-2, the full variable domain reads GAGVSQSPSNKVTEKGKDVELRCDPISGHTALYWYRQSLGQGLEFLIYFQGNSAPDKSGLPSDRFSAERTGGSVSTLTIQRTQQEDSAVYLCASSSEPNGELFFGEGSRLTVL.

This clone was detected only once. The CDR3 coding sequence is TGTGCCAGCAGCTTAGTAGGGGCAGTGGAGACCCAGTACTTC. Its translation: CASSLVGAVETQYF. The chain couples TRBV7-2 to TRBJ2-5, with a tentative D call TRBD1 (5 bases). Germline-derived CDR1 and CDR2 are SGHTA and FQGNSA. The ends were cut back, 1 base at V and 5 bases at J, with 11 bases in the middle. The CDR3 is 14 amino acids.

This chain uses TRBV19 with TRBJ2-1, with TRBD2 identical over 10 bases. Germline V gene sequence: CDR1 LNHDA, CDR2 SQIVND (reference sequence). This CDR3 spans 15 amino acids. V lost 3 bases and J lost 10; bases outside the gene matches: 9. The CDR3 DNA follows: TGTGCCAGTAGTATTTCAGGACTAGCGGCATCCGAGCAGTTCTTC. This gives the protein CASSISGLAASEQFF. Combining the CDR3 with reference TRBV19 and TRBJ2-1 gives the whole variable domain DGGITQSPKYLFRKEGQNVTLSCEQNLNHDAMYWYRQDPGQGLRLIYYSQIVNDFQKGDIAEGYSVSREKKESFPLTVTSAQKNPTAFYLCASSISGLAASEQFFGPGTRLTVL.

V is TRBV25-1 and J is TRBJ2-3; 10 bases fit TRBD2. The CDR3 has 15 amino acids. J gave up 1 base and V 3 bases, and 1 base lay outside the gene matches. In germline, CDR1 is MGHDK, CDR2 SYGVNS. Here the CDR3 DNA reads TGTGCCAGCAGTGACGGGACTAGCGGCACAGATACGCAGTATTTT. Residues: CASSDGTSGTDTQYF.

This rearrangement joins TRBV7-9 to TRBJ1-2; D not certain. Germline V lookup: CDR1 SEHNR, CDR2 FQNEAQ (reference sequence). Trimming took 3 bases from V and 6 from J, leaving 20 bases between them. The CDR3 sequence is 16 residues long. The CDR3 sequence: CASSFNSAGGVHGYTF. CDR3 DNA: TGTGCCAGCAGCTTTAACTCGGCTGGCGGGGTCCATGGCTACACCTTC.

This rearrangement joins TRBV5-6 to TRBJ1-6, with a tentative D call TRBD1 (5 bases). The CDR3 sequence is 15 residues long. From germline, CDR1 is SGHDT and CDR2 YYEEEE. V lost 4 bases and J 4 bases, leaving 12 bases between the germline ends. CDR3 sequence reads: CASSGQGGYNSPLHF. In DNA form, the CDR3 reads TGTGCCAGCAGCGGGCAGGGTGGTTATAATTCACCCCTCCACTTT.